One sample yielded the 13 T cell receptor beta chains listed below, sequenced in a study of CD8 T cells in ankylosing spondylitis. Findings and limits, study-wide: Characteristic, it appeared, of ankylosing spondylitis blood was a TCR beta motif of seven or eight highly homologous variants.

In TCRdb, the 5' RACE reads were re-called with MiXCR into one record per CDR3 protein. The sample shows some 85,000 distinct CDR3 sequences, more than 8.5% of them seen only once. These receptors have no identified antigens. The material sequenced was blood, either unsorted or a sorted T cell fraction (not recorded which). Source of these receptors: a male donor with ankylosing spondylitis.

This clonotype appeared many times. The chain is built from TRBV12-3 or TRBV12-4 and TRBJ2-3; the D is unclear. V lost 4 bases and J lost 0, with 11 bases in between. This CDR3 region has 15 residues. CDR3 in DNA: TGTGCCAGCAGTTCACCTCTGAGTAGCACAGATACGCAGTATTTT. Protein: CASSSPLSSTDTQYF.

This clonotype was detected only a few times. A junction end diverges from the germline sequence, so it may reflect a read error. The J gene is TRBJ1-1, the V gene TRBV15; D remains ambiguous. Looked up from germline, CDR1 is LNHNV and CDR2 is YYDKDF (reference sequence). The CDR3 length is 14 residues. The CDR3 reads CATSGDGENTEAFF. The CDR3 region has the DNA TGTGCCACCAGCGGAGACGGGGAGAACACTGAAGCTTTCTTT.

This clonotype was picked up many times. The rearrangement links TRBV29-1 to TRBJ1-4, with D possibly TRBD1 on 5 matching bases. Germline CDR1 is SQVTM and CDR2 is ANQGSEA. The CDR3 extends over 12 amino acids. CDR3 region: CRRGEDGEKLFF. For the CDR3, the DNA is TGCAGAAGGGGCGAGGATGGTGAAAAACTGTTTTTT. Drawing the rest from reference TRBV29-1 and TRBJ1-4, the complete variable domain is SAVISQKPSRDICQRGTSLTIQCQVDSQVTMMFWYRQQPGQSLTLIATANQGSEATYESGFVIDKFPISRPNLTFSTLTVSNMSPEDSSIYLCRRGEDGEKLFFGSGTQLSVL.

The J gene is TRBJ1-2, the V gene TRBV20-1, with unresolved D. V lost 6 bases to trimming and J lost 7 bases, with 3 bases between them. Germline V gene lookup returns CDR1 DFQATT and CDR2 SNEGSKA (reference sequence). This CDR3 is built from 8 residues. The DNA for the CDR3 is TGCAGTGCAGGTGGCTACACCTTC. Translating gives CSAGGYTF.

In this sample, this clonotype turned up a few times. CDR3 sequence reads: CASKKRETHNEQFF. The CDR3, as DNA: TGTGCCAGCAAAAAGCGGGAGACCCACAATGAGCAGTTCTTC. The chain employs TRBV27 and TRBJ2-1; 8 nucleotides match TRBD2. J lost 5 bases, V lost 7 bases, and 7 bases had no gene match. The CDR3 length is 14 residues. CDR1 MNHEY and CDR2 SMNVEV come from the germline V gene (reference sequence).

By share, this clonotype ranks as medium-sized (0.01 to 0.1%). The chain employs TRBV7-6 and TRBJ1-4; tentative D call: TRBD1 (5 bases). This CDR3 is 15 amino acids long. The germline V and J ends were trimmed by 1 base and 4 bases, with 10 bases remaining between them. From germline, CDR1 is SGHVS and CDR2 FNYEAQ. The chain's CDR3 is CASSLGSGNNEKLFF. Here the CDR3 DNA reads TGTGCCAGCAGCTTAGGTTCAGGGAATAATGAAAAACTGTTTTTT.

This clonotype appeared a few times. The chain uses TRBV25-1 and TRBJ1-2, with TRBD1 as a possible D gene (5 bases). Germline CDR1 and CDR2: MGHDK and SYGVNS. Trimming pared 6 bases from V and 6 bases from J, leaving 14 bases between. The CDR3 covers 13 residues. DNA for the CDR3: TGTGCCAGCAGCTATGGGGCCTCTGATGGCTACACCTTC. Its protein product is CASSYGASDGYTF.

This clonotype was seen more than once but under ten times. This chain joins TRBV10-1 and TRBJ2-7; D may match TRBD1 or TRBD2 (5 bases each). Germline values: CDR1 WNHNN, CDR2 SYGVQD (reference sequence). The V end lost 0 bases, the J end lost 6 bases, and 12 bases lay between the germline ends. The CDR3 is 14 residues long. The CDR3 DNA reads TGCGCCAGCAGTGAGTCAACTGGGGCGGGCGAGCAGTACTTC. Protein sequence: CASSESTGAGEQYF.

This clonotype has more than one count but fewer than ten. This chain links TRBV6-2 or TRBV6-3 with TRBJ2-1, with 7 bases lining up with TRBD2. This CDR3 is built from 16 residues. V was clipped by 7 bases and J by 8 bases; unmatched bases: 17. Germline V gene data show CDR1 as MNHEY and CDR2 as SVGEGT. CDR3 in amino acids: CASNLLRTSGIDEQFF. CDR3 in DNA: TGTGCCAGCAACCTCCTAAGGACCAGCGGGATCGATGAGCAGTTCTTC.

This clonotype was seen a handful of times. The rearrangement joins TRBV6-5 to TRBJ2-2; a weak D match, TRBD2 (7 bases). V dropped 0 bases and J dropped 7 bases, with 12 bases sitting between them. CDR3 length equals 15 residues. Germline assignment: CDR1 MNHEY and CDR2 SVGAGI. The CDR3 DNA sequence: TGTGCCAGCAGTTACTCGCAGGGGAGGGGCGGGGAGCTGTTTTTT. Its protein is CASSYSQGRGGELFF.

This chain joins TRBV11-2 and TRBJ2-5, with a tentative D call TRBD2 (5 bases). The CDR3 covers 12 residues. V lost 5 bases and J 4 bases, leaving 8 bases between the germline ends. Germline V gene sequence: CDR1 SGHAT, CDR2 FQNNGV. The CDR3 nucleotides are TGTGCCAGCAGCCTAGCCGGAGAGACCCAGTACTTC. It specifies CASSLAGETQYF.

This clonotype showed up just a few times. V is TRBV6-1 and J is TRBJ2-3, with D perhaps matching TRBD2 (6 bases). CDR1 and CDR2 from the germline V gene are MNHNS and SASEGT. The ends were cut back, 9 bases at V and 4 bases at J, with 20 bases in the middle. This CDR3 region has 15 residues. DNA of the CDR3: TGTGCCAGTAGCGGCCTAGAGAGAGCGGCAGATACGCAGTATTTT. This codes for CASSGLERAADTQYF.

CDR3 DNA sequence: TGTGCCAGCAGTGAAGAGTTCGCGGGAGATGGTGAGACCCAGTACTTC. Translating gives CASSEEFAGDGETQYF. The V and J genes are TRBV2 and TRBJ2-5; 7 bases align to TRBD2. V was clipped by 1 base and J by 5 bases; unmatched bases: 10. Germline V gene lookup returns CDR1 SNHLY and CDR2 FYNNEI. The CDR3 sequence is 16 residues long.